This TCR beta chain emerged from a study of blood T cell repertoires in COVID-19. The wider study: There were acute and convalescent COVID-19 samples, and they came from the United States, Italy and Spain.

Germline loops: CDR1 GTSNPN, CDR2 SVGIG (reference sequence). This CDR3 has 15 residues. V dropped 1 base and J dropped 2 bases, with 12 bases sitting between them. TCRdb keeps only in-frame clones here, not all; method: immunoSEQ multiplex PCR. The sample has fewer than 150,000 clones, roughly three quarters seen once. This TCR was sampled from a man older than 75 with acute or convalescent COVID-19. The rearrangement links TRBV30 to TRBJ1-3; D is possibly TRBD1 (5 bases). Material: peripheral blood. This CDR3 is CAWSGGGLPGNTIYF. The CDR3 DNA reads TGTGCCTGGAGTGGGGGGGGACTTCCTGGAAACACCATATATTTT.